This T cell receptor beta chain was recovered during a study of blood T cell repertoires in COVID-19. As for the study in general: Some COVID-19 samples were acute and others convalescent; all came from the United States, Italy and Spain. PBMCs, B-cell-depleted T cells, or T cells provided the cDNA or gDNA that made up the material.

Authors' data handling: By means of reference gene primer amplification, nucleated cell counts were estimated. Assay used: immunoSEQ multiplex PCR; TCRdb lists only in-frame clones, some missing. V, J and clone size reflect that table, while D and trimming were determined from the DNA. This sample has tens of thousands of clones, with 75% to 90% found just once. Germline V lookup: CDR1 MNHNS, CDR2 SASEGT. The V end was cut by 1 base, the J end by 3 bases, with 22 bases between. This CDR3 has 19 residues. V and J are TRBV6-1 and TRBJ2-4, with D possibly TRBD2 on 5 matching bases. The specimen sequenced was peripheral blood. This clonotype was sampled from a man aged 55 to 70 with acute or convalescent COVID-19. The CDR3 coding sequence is TGTGCCAGCAGTGAAGAGACAAGATCACACCTTAGCGTCAAAAACATTCAGTACTTC. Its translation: CASSEETRSHLSVKNIQYF.